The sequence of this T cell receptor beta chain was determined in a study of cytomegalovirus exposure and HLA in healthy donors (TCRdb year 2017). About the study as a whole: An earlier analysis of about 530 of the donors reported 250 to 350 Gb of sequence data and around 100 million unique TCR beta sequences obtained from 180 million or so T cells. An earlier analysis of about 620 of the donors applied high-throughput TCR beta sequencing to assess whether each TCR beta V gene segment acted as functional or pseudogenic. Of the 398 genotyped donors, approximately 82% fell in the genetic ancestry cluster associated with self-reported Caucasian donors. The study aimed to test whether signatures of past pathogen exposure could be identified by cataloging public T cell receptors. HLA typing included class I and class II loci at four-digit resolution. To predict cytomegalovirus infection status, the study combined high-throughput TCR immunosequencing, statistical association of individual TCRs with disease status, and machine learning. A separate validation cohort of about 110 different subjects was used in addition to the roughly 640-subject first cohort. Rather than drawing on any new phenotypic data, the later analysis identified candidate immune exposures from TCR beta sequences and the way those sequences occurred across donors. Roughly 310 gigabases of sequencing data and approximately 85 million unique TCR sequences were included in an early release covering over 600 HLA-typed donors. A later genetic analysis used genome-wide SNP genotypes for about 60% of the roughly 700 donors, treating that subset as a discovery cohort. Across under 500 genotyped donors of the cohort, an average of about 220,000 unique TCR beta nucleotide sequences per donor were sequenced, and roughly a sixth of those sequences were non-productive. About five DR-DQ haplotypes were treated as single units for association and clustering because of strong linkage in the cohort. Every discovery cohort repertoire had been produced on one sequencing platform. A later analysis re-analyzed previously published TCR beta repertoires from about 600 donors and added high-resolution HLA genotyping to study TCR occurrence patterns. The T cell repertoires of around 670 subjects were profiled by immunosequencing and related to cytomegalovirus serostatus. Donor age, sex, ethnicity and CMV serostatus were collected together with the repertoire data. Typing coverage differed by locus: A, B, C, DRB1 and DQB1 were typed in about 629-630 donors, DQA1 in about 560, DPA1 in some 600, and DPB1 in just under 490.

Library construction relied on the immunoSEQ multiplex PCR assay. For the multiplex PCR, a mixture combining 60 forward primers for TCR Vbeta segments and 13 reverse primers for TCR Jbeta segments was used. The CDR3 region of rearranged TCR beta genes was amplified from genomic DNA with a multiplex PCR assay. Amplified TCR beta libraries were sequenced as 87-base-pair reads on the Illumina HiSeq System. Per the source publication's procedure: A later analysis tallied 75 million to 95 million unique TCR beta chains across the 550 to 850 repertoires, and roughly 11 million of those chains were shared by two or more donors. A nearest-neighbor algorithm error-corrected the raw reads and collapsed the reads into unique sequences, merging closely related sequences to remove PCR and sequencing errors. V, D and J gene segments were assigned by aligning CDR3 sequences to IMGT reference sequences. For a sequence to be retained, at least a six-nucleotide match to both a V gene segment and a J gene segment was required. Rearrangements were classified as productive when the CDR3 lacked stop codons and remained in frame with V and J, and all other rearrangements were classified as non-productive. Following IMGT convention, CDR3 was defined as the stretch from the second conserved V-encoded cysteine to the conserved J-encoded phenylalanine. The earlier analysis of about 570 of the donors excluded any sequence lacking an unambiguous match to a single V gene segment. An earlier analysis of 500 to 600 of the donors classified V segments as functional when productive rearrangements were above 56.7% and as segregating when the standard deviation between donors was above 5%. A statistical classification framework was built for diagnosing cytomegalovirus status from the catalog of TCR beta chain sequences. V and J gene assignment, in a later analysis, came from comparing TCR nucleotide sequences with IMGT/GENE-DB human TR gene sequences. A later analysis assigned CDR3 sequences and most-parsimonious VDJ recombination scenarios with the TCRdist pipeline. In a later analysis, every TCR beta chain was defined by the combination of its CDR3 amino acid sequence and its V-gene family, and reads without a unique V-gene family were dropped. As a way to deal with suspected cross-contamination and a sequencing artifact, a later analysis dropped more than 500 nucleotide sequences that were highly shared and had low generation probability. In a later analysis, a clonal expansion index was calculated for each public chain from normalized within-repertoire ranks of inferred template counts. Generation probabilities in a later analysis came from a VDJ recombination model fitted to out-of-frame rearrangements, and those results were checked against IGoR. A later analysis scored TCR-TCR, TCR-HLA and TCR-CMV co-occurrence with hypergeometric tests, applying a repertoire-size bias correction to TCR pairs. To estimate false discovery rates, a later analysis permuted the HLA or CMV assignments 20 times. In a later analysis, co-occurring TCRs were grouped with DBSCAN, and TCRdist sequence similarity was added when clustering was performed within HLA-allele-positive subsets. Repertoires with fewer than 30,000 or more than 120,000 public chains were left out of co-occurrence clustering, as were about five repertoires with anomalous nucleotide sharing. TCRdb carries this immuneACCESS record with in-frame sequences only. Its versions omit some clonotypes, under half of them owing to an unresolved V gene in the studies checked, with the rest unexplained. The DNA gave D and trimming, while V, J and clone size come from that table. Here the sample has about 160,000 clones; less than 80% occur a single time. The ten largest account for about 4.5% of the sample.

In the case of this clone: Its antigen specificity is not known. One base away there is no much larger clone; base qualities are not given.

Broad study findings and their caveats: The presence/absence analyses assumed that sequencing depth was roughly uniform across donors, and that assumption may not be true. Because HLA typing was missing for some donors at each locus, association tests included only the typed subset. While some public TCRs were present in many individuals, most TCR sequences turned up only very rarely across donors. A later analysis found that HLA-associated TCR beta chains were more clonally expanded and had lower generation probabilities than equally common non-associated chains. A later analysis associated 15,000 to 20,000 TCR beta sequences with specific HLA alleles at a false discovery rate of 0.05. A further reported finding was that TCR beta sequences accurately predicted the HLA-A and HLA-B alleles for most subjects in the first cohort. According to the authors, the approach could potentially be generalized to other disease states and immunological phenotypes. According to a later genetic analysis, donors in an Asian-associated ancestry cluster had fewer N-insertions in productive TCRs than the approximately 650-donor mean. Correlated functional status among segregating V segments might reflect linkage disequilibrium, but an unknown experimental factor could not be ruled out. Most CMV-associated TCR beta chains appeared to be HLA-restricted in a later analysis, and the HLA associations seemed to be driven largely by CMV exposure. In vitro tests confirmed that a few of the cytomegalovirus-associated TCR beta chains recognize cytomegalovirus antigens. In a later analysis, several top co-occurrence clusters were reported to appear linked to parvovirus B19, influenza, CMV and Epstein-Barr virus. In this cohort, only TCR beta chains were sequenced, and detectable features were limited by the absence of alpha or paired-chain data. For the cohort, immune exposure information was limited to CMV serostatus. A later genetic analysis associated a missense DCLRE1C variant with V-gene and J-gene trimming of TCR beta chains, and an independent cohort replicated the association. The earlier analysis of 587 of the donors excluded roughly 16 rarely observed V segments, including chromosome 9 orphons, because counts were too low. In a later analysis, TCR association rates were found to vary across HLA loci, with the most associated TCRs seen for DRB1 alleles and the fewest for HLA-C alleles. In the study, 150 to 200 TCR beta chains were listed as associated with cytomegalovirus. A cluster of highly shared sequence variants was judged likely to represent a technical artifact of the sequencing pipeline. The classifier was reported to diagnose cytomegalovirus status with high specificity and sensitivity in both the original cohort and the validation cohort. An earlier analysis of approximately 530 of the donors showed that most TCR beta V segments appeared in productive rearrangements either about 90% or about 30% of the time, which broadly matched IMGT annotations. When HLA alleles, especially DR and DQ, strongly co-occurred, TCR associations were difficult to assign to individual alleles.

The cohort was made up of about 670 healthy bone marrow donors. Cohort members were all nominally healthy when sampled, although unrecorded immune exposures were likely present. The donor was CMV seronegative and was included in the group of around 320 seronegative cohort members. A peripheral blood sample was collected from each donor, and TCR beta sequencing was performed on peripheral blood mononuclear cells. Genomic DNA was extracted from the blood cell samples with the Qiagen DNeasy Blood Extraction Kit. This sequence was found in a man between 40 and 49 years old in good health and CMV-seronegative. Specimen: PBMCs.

The DNA reads as follows: TGCAGCGTTGAAATTGGGACAGCAAGGACCTATGGCTACACCTTC. Its translation reads: CSVEIGTARTYGYTF. The V and J genes are TRBV29-1 and TRBJ1-2, with 7 central nucleotides matching TRBD1. The CDR3 starts with the cysteine, ends with the phenylalanine, and has 15 residues. Just CDR3 DNA is preserved here, 45 bases in frame from base 1. Looking up the germline V gene yields CDR1 SQVTM and CDR2 ANQGSEA. V lost 2 bases and J lost 4 bases, and the count of bases not matched to a germline gene is 10.